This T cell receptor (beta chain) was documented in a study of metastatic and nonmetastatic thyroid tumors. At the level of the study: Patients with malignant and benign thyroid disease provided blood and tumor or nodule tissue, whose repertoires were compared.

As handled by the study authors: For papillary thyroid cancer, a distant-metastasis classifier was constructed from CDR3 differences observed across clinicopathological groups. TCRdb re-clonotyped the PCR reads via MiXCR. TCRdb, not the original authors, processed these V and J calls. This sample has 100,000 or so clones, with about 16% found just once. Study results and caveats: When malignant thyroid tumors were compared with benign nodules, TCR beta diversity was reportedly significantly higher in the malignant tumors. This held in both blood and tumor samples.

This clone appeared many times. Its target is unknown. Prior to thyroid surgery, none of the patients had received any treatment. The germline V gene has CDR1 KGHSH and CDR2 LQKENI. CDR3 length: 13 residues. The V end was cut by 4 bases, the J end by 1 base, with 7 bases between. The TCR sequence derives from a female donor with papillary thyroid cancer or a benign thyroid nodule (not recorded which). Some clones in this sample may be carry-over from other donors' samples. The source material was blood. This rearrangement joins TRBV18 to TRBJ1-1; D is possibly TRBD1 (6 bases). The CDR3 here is CASSQGGNTEAFF. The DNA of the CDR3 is TGTGCCAGCTCACAGGGGGGGAACACTGAAGCTTTCTTT.